This is a list of T cell receptor beta chains from one sample in a study of blood T cell repertoires in COVID-19. This table comes from immunoSEQ multiplex PCR, and its TCRdb copy is limited to in-frame clones, with some not included. The sample has 25,000 to 30,000 clones; less than 90% are singletons. Sequencing was performed on peripheral blood. The receptor set was obtained from a human donor in a cohort sampled during active COVID-19. Each CDR3 is given with its conserved first and last residue. A D gene is named only where the DNA matches it firmly. Not all rows give a size; the values are once, few, many and, for expanded clones, a class.

j_gene | d_gene | len | abundance | v_gene | CDR3nt | CDR3aa
TRBJ1-1 | . | 15 | once | TRBV9 | TGTGCCAGCAGCGTAGAGCCGACTGGGAGCACTGAAGCTTTCTTT | CASSVEPTGSTEAFF
TRBJ2-2 | TRBD2 | 14 | . | TRBV19 | TGTGCCAGTAGTGCTGGACTAGAAACCGGGGAGCTGTTTTTT | CASSAGLETGELFF
TRBJ1-2 | TRBD1 | 13 | . | TRBV18 | TGTGCCAGCTCACTGACGCCGGAGGGGGCGTCCGCCTTC | CASSLTPEGASAF
TRBJ2-1 | TRBD2 | 15 | . | TRBV7-3 | TGTGCCAGCAGTCCGGCGGGGGGTAACTACAATGAGCAGTTCTTC | CASSPAGGNYNEQFF
TRBJ1-5 | . | 15 | . | TRBV5-8 | TGTGCCAGCAGCTTGGGACCCGGGAGGAATCAGCCCCAGCATTTT | CASSLGPGRNQPQHF
TRBJ1-3 | . | 16 | . | TRBV28 | TGTGCCAGCAGTTTAGGGGTTAGACTATCTGGAAACACCATATATTTT | CASSLGVRLSGNTIYF
TRBJ2-1 | . | 14 | . | TRBV30 | TGTGCCTGGAGTATCAGCCCAACTCGGGATGAGCAGTTCTTC | CAWSISPTRDEQFF
TRBJ2-4 | TRBD2 | 16 | . | TRBV3-1/TRBV3-2 | TGTGCCAGCAGCCAAGATCCGAGCGGGGGGGCGAACATTCAGTACTTC | CASSQDPSGGANIQYF
TRBJ1-1 | TRBD1 | 16 | . | TRBV14 | TGTGCCAGCAGTCAGACCGGGACAGGGGGCAACACTGAAGCTTTCTTT | CASSQTGTGGNTEAFF
TRBJ2-7 | . | 16 | . | TRBV7-9 | TGTGCCAGCAGCTTAGTACGGGGAGGCGGAACCTACGAGCAGTACTTC | CASSLVRGGGTYEQYF
TRBJ1-4 | . | 13 | . | TRBV6-2/TRBV6-3 | TGTGCCAGCAGTTATAAGGAGAATGAAAAACTGTTTTTT | CASSYKENEKLFF
TRBJ1-1 | . | 15 | . | TRBV5-6 | TGTGCCAGCAGCTTGGCGGCGGGGCGGGGTGGTGAAGCTTTCTTT | CASSLAAGRGGEAFF
TRBJ2-2 | TRBD1 | 16 | . | TRBV10-3 | TGTGCCATCAGCAGGGGCCAGGGGGCGTCGACCGGGGAGCTGTTTTTT | CAISRGQGASTGELFF
TRBJ2-7 | TRBD1 | 18 | . | TRBV6-2/TRBV6-3 | TGTGCCAGCAGTTACTCACAAACCGGGACAGGGGATCCCTACGAGCAGTACTTC | CASSYSQTGTGDPYEQYF
TRBJ2-7 | TRBD1 | 14 | . | TRBV5-5 | TGTGCCAGCAGCTTGACAGGGGGTTTGCGGGAGCAGTACTTC | CASSLTGGLREQYF
TRBJ2-2 | . | 16 | once | TRBV7-6 | TGTGCCAGCAGCTTATCGTGGGGCGCGAACACCGGGGAGCTGTTTTTT | CASSLSWGANTGELFF
TRBJ1-4 | . | 14 | few | TRBV4-1 | TGCGCCAGCAGACAGGATCCAATCAATGAAAAACTGTTTTTT | CASRQDPINEKLFF
TRBJ1-3 | . | 15 | . | TRBV7-8 | TGTGCCAGCAGCAAGACAGATTCCTCTGGAAACACCATATATTTT | CASSKTDSSGNTIYF